What follows are 19 T cell receptor beta chains derived from one specimen sequenced in a study of T-cell reconstitution after alpha-beta-depleted transplantation in children. A library of TCRbeta sequences, prepared with unique molecular identifiers, was generated. TCRdb re-analysed the PCR reads in MiXCR, keeping a single row per CDR3 protein. The sample has roughly 790,000 distinct CDR3 sequences; about 15% are singletons. The sequences come from PBMCs, mostly from graft donor cells, collected 360 days after TCRalphabeta/CD19-depleted stem cell transplant. These receptors were obtained from a male patient between 5 and 17 years old who had a stem cell transplant for acute lymphoblastic leukemia, so the T cells may come from the graft donor.

Many counts were recorded for this clonotype. The chain is built from TRBV19 and TRBJ2-7, with 8 bases matching TRBD1. Germline V CDR1 and CDR2: LNHDA, SQIVND (reference sequence). J gave up 4 bases and V 9 bases, and 8 bases lay outside the gene matches. CDR3 length equals 13 residues. The CDR3 DNA reads TGTGCCAGCCGAGACAGGGGTGATTACGAGCAGTACTTC. Residues: CASRDRGDYEQYF.

This clonotype occurred many times. V usage is TRBV10-3 and J usage is TRBJ2-1; the match to TRBD2 covers 9 bases. V lost 4 bases and J lost 4; bases outside the gene matches: 11. The CDR3 has 17 amino acids. Per the germline V gene, CDR1 is ENHRY and CDR2 is SYGVKD. The CDR3 loop reads CAISGIAGAIWYNEQFF. The CDR3 coding sequence is TGTGCCATCAGTGGGATAGCGGGAGCAATTTGGTACAATGAGCAGTTCTTC.

This clonotype turned up a few times. The chain couples TRBV7-8 to TRBJ2-2, with D perhaps matching TRBD2 (6 bases). The CDR3 is made up of 17 amino acids. The germline V and J ends were trimmed by 2 bases and 1 base, with 14 bases remaining between them. Looked up from germline, CDR1 is SGHVS and CDR2 is FQNEAQ. DNA of the CDR3: TGTGCCAGCAGCTTACGAAGAGCGGGCTGGAACACCGGGGAGCTGTTTTTT. This gives the protein CASSLRRAGWNTGELFF.

The CDR3 nucleotides read TGCAGTGCTAGTGGGAGGATAAACCTAGGGAGGCGGCCGTACGAGCAGTACTTC. As protein: CSASGRINLGRRPYEQYF. The rearrangement links TRBV20-1 to TRBJ2-7, with D maybe TRBD2 (6 bases). Germline-derived CDR1 and CDR2 are DFQATT and SNEGSKA (reference sequence). There are 18 residues in the CDR3. Trimming left V 3 bases short and J 4 bases short, with 28 bases between.

This clonotype occurred a few times. J is TRBJ2-5 and V is TRBV27; 9 bases match TRBD1. Looked up from germline, CDR1 is MNHEY and CDR2 is SMNVEV (reference sequence). Germline trimming cut 8 bases from V and 5 bases from J; bases unmatched to any gene: 9. The CDR3 has 14 residues. The DNA of the CDR3 is TGTGCCAGCGTTGAGGGGGACAGGGACGAGACCCAGTACTTC. This encodes CASVEGDRDETQYF.

This chain connects TRBV28 to TRBJ1-5; 12 bases agree with TRBD1. Trimming removed 5 bases from V and 8 bases from J; junction bases left unmatched: 7. This CDR3 has 15 residues. From germline, CDR1 is MDHEN and CDR2 SYDVKM. CDR3 protein: CASSPGTGGREPQHF. In nucleotides, the CDR3 is TGTGCCAGCAGTCCCGGGACAGGGGGCAGGGAGCCCCAGCATTTT.

V and J are TRBV3-1 and TRBJ1-1; the match to TRBD1 covers 8 bases. This CDR3 has 16 amino acids. J was trimmed by 3 bases and V by 4 bases; bases with no gene match: 10. Germline-derived CDR1 and CDR2 are LGHDT and YNNKEL (reference sequence). The CDR3 reads CASSLRDRRGDTEAFF. In DNA form, the CDR3 reads TGTGCCAGCAGCCTCCGGGACAGGCGAGGGGACACTGAAGCTTTCTTT.

This clonotype was observed a few times. This chain joins TRBV5-5 and TRBJ2-1; possibly TRBD2 for D (6 bases). V was shortened by 7 bases and J by 4 bases, with 18 bases between the two germline ends. The CDR3 totals 15 residues. CDR1 and CDR2 from the germline V gene are SGHKS and YYEKEE (reference sequence). CDR3 DNA: TGTGCCAGCGTATCCCGGGACTCCAGATACAATGAGCAGTTCTTC. It codes for CASVSRDSRYNEQFF. Supplemented by reference TRBV5-5 and TRBJ2-1, the full variable domain reads DAGVTQSPTHLIKTRGQQVTLRCSPISGHKSVSWYQQVLGQGPQFIFQYYEKEERGRGNFPDRFSARQFPNYSSELNVNALLLGDSALYLCASVSRDSRYNEQFFGPGTRLTVL.

This clonotype was seen a few times. V and J are TRBV2 and TRBJ1-1; D ambiguous. This CDR3 spans 15 amino acids. Trimming took 2 bases from V and 8 from J, leaving 18 bases between them. Germline lookup yields CDR1 SNHLY and CDR2 FYNNEI. CDR3 bases: TGTGCCAGCAGTGAAATTACTGTGTTCTCAGCCGAAGCTTTCTTT. This codes for CASSEITVFSAEAFF.

A few counts support this clonotype. The gene calls are TRBV7-9 and TRBJ2-7; TRBD2 matches at 10 bases. This CDR3 is 16 amino acids long. The germline V gene has CDR1 SEHNR and CDR2 FQNEAQ (reference sequence). The ends lost 4 bases at V and 2 bases at J; junction bases unmatched: 8. CDR3 bases: TGTGCCAGCAGCTCGGGCCTAGCGGGAGTGCCCTACGAGCAGTACTTC. Amino acids: CASSSGLAGVPYEQYF.

This clonotype was seen more than once but under ten times. The CDR3 region is CASRKQGWGNQPQHF. The DNA of the CDR3 is TGTGCCAGCAGAAAACAGGGGTGGGGTAATCAGCCCCAGCATTTT. V gene TRBV6-1 combines with J gene TRBJ1-5; 7 bases agree with TRBD1. After removal of 6 bases from V and 4 bases from J, the junction contained 9 bases not matched to a gene. Per the germline V gene, CDR1 is MNHNS and CDR2 is SASEGT. CDR3 size: 15 residues.

This clonotype was counted only a few times. The V and J genes are TRBV7-9 and TRBJ1-1; D is unclear. The germline gives CDR1 SEHNR, CDR2 FQNEAQ (reference sequence). Trimming shortened V by 4 bases and J by 6 bases, and 12 bases separated the two germline ends. This CDR3 spans 13 amino acids. The DNA of the CDR3 is TGTGCCAGCAGCTCCGCCGAACTACCTGAAGCTTTCTTT. It translates to CASSSAELPEAFF.

This clonotype was seen a handful of times. The V call is TRBV5-1, the J call TRBJ2-6; D call uncertain. There are 15 residues in the CDR3. V was shortened by 9 bases and J by 0 bases, with 13 bases between the two germline ends. The germline V gene encodes CDR1 SGHRS and CDR2 YFSETQ. The CDR3 reads CATKLPSSGANVLTF. The CDR3, as DNA: TGCGCCACCAAGCTCCCTAGCTCTGGGGCCAACGTCCTGACTTTC.

This clonotype was seen a handful of times. The J gene is TRBJ1-5, the V gene TRBV27; D unresolved. The ends were cut back, 7 bases at V and 3 bases at J, with 10 bases in the middle. The CDR3 is 13 residues long. Looked up from germline, CDR1 is MNHEY and CDR2 is SMNVEV (reference sequence). The CDR3 protein is CASTHYTNQPQHF. In DNA form, the CDR3 reads TGTGCCAGCACCCACTATACCAATCAGCCCCAGCATTTT.

V and J are TRBV5-1 and TRBJ2-7, with TRBD2 matching over 14 bases. This CDR3 is 15 amino acids long. The V gene end was trimmed by 3 bases and the J gene end by 9 bases; junction bases not matched to a gene: 8. The germline CDR1 and CDR2 sequences are SGHRS and YFSETQ. CDR3 bases: TGCGCCAGCAGCTCGCCGGGACTAGCGGGAGTAAGGCAGTACTTC. Amino acids: CASSSPGLAGVRQYF.

The J gene is TRBJ2-4, the V gene TRBV20-1; 9 nucleotides agree with TRBD2. V shed 6 bases, J shed 7 bases, and the junction held 4 bases outside the gene matches. Germline V gene lookup returns CDR1 DFQATT and CDR2 SNEGSKA (reference sequence). This CDR3 has 12 residues. The CDR3 DNA sequence: TGCAGTGCGAGGACTAGCGCGAACATTCAGTACTTC. Amino acids: CSARTSANIQYF.

A few counts support this clonotype. The chain employs TRBV4-2 and TRBJ2-3; 10 bases are a match to TRBD1. Germline V lookup: CDR1 LGHNA, CDR2 YNFKEQ. There are 15 residues in the CDR3. V was pared by 5 bases and J by 9 bases, with 11 bases of the junction left unmatched. CDR3: CASSVTGTGERTQYF. The CDR3 region has the DNA TGTGCCAGCAGCGTCACCGGGACAGGGGAGCGCACGCAGTATTTT.

The CDR3 spells CASSPLEYEQFF. The CDR3 DNA reads TGTGCCAGCTCACCACTTGAGTATGAGCAGTTCTTC. The chain uses TRBV18 and TRBJ2-1; D call uncertain. Deletions cut 1 base from V and 8 bases from J, with 6 bases between. The germline V gene has CDR1 KGHSH and CDR2 LQKENI. The CDR3 contains 12 residues.

This clonotype occurred a few times. CDR3 region: CASSVEGQGYAGANVLTF. The DNA for the CDR3 is TGTGCCAGCAGCGTAGAAGGACAGGGGTACGCTGGGGCCAACGTCCTGACTTTC. The V and J genes are TRBV9 and TRBJ2-6, with TRBD1 identical over 9 bases. V was pared by 0 bases and J by 2 bases, with 6 bases of the junction left unmatched. The germline V gene has CDR1 SGDLS and CDR2 YYNGEE. The CDR3 length is 18 residues.